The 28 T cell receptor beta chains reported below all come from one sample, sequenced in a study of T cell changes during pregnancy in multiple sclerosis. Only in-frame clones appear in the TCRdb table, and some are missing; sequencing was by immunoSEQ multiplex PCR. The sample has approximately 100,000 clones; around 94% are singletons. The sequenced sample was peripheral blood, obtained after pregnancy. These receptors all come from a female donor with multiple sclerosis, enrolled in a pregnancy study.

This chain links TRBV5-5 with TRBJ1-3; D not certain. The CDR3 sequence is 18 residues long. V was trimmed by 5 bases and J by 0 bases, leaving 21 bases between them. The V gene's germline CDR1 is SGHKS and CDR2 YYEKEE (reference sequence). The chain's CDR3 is CASSRRGLGNNSGNTIYF. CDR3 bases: TGTGCCAGCAGTCGGCGCGGCCTCGGGAATAACTCTGGAAACACCATATATTTT.

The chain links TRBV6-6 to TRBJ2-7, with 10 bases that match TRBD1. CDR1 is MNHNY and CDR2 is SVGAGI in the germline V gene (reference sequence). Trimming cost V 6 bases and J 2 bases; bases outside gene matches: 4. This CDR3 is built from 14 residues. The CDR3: CASSSGQGTYEQYF. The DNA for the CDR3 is TGTGCCAGCAGCTCGGGACAGGGGACCTACGAGCAGTACTTC.

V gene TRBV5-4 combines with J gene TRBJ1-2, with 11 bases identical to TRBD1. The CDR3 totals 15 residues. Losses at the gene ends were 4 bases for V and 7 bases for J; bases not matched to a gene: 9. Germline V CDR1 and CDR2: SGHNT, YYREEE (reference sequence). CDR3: CASSPRTGGIGGYTF. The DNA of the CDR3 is TGTGCCAGCAGCCCCCGGACAGGGGGCATAGGTGGCTACACCTTC.

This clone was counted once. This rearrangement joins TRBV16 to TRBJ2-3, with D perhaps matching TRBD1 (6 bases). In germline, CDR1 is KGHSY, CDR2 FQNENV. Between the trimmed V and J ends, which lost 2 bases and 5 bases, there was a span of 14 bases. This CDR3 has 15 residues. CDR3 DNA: TGTGCCAGCAGCCAAACAACTCCAGGGGTAGATACGCAGTATTTT. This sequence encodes CASSQTTPGVDTQYF.

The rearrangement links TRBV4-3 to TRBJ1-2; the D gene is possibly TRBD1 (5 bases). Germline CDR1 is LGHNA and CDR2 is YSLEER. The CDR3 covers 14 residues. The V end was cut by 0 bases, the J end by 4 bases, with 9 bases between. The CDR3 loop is CASSQDRGGYGYTF. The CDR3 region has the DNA TGCGCCAGCAGCCAAGATCGGGGGGGCTATGGCTACACCTTC.

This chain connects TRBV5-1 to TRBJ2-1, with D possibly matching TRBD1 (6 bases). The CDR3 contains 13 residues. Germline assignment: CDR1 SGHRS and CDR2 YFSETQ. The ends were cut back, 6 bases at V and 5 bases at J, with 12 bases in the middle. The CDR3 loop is CASTEDRDNEQFF. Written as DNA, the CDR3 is TGCGCCAGCACTGAGGACAGAGACAATGAGCAGTTCTTC.

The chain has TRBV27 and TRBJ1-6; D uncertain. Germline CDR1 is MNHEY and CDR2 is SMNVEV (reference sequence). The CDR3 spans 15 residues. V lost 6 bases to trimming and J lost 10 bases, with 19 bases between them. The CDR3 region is CASSPIGEEGSPLHF. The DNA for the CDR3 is TGTGCCAGCAGCCCCATCGGGGAGGAGGGATCACCCCTCCACTTT.

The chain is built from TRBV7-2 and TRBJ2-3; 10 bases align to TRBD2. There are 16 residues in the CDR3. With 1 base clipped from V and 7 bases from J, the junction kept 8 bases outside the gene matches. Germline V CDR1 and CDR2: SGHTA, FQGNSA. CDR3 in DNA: TGTGCCAGCAGCTTAGATCCTAGCGGGGGACCTAATACGCAGTATTTT. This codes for CASSLDPSGGPNTQYF.

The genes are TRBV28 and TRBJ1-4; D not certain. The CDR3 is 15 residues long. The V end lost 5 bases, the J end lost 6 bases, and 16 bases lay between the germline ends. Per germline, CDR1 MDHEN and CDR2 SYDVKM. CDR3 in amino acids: CASSGSGGSDEKLFF. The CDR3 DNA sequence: TGTGCCAGCAGTGGCTCTGGAGGGTCGGATGAAAAACTGTTTTTT.

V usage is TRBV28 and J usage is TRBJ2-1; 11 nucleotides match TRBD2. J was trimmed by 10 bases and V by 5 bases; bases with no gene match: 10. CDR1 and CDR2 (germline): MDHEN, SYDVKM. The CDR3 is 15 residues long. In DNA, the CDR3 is TGTGCCAGCAGTACTGGGACTAGCGGCAGAGTGGAGCAGTTCTTC. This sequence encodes CASSTGTSGRVEQFF.

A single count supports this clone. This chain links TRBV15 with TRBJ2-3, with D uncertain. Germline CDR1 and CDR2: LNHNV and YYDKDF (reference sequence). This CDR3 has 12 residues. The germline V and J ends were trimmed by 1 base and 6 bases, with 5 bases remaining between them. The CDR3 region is CATSRGRDTQYF. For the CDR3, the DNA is TGTGCCACCAGCAGAGGTCGGGATACGCAGTATTTT.

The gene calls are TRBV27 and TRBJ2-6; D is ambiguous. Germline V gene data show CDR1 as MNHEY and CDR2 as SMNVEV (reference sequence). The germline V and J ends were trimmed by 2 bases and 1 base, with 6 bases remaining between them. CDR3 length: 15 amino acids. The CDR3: CASSLVASGANVLTF. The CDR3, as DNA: TGTGCCAGCAGTTTAGTGGCATCTGGGGCCAACGTCCTGACTTTC.

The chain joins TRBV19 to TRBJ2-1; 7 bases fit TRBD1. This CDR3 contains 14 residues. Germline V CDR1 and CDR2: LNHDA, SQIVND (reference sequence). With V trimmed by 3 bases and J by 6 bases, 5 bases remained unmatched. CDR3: CASSIKTGSNEQFF. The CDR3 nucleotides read TGTGCCAGTAGTATTAAGACAGGGTCCAATGAGCAGTTCTTC.

This CDR3 reads CASSLTQVGNQPQHF. In DNA form, the CDR3 reads TGTGCCAGCAGCTTGACCCAGGTTGGCAATCAGCCCCAGCATTTT. The rearrangement links TRBV14 to TRBJ1-5; D is undetermined. The CDR3 is made up of 15 amino acids. Looked up from germline, CDR1 is SGHDN and CDR2 is FVKESK. V lost 5 bases, J lost 2 bases, and 13 bases lay in between.

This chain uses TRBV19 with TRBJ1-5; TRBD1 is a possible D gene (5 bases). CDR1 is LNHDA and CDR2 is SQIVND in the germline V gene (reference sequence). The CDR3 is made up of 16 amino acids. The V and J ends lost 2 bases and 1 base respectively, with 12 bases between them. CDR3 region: CASSILPGGSNQPQHF. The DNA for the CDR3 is TGTGCCAGTAGTATACTTCCCGGGGGGAGCAATCAGCCCCAGCATTTT.

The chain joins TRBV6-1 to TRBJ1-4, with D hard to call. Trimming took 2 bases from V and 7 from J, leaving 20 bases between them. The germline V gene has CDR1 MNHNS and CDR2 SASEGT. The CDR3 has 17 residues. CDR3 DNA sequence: TGTGCCAGCAGTGAACCAGTCAGCCCAAGCCGGGGTGAAAAACTGTTTTTT. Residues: CASSEPVSPSRGEKLFF.

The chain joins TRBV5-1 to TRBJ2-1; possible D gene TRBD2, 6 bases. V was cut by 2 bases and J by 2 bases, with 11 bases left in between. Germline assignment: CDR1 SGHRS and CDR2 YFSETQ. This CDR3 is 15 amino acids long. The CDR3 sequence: CASSFKEGTYNEQFF. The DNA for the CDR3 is TGCGCCAGCAGCTTCAAGGAGGGCACCTACAATGAGCAGTTCTTC.

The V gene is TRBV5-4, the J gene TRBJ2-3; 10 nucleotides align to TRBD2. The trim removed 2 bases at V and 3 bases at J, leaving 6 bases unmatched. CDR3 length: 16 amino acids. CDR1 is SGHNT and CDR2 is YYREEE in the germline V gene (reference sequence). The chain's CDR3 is CASSLSSGGGTDTQYF. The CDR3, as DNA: TGTGCCAGCAGCTTATCTAGCGGGGGAGGTACAGATACGCAGTATTTT.

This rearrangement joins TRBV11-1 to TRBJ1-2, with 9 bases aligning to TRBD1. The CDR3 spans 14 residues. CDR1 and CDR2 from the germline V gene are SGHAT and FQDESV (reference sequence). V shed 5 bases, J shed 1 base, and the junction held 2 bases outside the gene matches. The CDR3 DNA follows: TGTGCCAGCAGCAGGACAGGGGATAACTATGGCTACACCTTC. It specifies CASSRTGDNYGYTF.

CDR3 in amino acids: CASIGGSGFRFF. The DNA for the CDR3 is TGTGCCAGCATAGGAGGGTCCGGTTTTCGGTTCTTC. The chain carries TRBV6-5 and TRBJ2-1; D is perhaps TRBD2 (6 bases). Trimming pared 7 bases from V and 15 bases from J, leaving 19 bases between. This CDR3 contains 12 residues. The V gene's germline CDR1 is MNHEY and CDR2 SVGAGI.

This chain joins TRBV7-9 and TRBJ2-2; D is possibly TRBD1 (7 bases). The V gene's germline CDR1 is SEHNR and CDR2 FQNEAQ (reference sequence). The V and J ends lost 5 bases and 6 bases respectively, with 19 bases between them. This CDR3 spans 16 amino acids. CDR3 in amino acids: CASSPLQGRFSGELFF. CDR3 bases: TGTGCCAGCAGCCCCTTACAGGGGAGGTTTTCCGGGGAGCTGTTTTTT.

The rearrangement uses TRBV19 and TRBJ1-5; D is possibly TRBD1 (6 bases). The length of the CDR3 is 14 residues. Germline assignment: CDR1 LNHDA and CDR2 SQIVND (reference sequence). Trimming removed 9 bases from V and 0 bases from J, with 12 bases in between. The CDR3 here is CASWDNPSNQPQHF. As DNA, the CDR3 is TGTGCCAGCTGGGACAACCCTAGCAATCAGCCCCAGCATTTT. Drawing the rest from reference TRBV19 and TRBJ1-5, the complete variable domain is DGGITQSPKYLFRKEGQNVTLSCEQNLNHDAMYWYRQDPGQGLRLIYYSQIVNDFQKGDIAEGYSVSREKKESFPLTVTSAQKNPTAFYLCASWDNPSNQPQHFGDGTRLSIL.

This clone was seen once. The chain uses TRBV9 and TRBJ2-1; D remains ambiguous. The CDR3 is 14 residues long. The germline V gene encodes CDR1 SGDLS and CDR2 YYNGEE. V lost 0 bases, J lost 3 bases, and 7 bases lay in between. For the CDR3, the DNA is TGTGCCAGCAGCGTAGGCGGAAACTACAATGAGCAGTTCTTC. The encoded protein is CASSVGGNYNEQFF.

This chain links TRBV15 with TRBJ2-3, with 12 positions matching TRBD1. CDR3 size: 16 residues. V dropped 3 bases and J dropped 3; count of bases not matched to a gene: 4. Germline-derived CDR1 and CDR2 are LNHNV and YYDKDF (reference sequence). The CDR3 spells CATSRGTGGMTDTQYF. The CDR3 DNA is TGTGCCACCAGCAGGGGGACAGGGGGCATGACAGATACGCAGTATTTT.

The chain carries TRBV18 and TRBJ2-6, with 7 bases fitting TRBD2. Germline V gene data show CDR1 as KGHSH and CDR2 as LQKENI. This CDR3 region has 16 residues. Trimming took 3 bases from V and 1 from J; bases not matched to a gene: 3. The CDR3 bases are TGTGCCAGCTCACCGGTCGGGGGGTCTGGGGCCAACGTCCTGACTTTC. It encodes CASSPVGGSGANVLTF.

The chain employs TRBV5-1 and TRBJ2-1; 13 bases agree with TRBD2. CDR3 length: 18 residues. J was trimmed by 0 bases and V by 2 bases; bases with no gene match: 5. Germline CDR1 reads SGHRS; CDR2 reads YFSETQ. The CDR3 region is CASSFTSGGARSYNEQFF. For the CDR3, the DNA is TGCGCCAGCAGCTTCACTAGCGGGGGGGCCCGCTCCTACAATGAGCAGTTCTTC. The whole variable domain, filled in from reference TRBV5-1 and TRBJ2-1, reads KAGVTQTPRYLIKTRGQQVTLSCSPISGHRSVSWYQQTPGQGLQFLFEYFSETQRNKGNFPGRFSGRQFSNSRSEMNVSTLELGDSALYLCASSFTSGGARSYNEQFFGPGTRLTVL.

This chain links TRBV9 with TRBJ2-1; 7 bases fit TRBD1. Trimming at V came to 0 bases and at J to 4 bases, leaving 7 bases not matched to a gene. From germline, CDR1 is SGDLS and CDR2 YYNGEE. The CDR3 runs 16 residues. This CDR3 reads CASSVGETGPYNEQFF. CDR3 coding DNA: TGTGCCAGCAGCGTAGGGGAGACAGGGCCTTACAATGAGCAGTTCTTC.

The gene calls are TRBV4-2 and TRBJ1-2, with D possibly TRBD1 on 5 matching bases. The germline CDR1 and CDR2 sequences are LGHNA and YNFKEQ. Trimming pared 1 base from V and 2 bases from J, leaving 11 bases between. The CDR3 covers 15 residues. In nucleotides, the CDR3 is TGTGCCAGCAGCCAAGCCGACAGCCCGAACTATGGCTACACCTTC. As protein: CASSQADSPNYGYTF.